This TCR beta chain came from a study of T cell clones after liver transplantation. The overall study: TCRbeta sequencing after a pre-transplant mixed lymphocyte reaction identified graft-donor-reactive clones, later tracked in post-transplant blood. Until 12-24 months post-transplant, subjects got standard immunosuppression and no induction. Study-level points and caveats: Circulating graft-donor-reactive CD4 TCRbeta sequences fell significantly post-transplant in most of the 8 subjects. Graft donor-reactive T cells may have migrated into the graft rather than being deleted.

To note about this clone: The antigen remains unidentified.

The CDR3 contains 13 residues. From germline, CDR1 is SGHTA and CDR2 FQGNSA. Trimming removed 1 base at V and 5 bases at J, with 7 bases between. The data were produced by immunoSEQ multiplex PCR, yet TCRdb's version contains in-frame clones alone and is incomplete. The sample contains around 9,100 clones, approximately 79% of which appear only once. The sequences come from CD8+ T cells from blood, collected before liver transplant. This TCR was recovered from a human donor who received a liver transplant. The chain has TRBV7-2 and TRBJ2-3; D remains unclear. The CDR3 sequence: CASSLVPLDTQYF. CDR3 DNA sequence: TGTGCCAGCAGCTTAGTGCCCTTAGATACGCAGTATTTT.